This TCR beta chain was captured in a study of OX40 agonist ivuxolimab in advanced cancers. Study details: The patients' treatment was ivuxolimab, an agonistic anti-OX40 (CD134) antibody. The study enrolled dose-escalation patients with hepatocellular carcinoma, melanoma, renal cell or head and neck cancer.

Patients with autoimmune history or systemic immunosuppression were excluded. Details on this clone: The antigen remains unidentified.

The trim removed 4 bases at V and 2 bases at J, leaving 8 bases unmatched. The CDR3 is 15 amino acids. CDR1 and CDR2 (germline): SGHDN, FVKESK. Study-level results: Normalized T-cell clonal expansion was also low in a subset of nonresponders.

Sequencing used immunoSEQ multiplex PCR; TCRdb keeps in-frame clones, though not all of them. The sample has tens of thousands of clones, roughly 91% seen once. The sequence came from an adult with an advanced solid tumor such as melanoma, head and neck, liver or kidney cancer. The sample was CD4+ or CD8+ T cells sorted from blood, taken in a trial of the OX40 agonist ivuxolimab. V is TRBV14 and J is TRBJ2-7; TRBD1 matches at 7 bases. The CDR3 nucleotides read TGTGCCAGCAGCCCTAGAATCGGGACAGCCTACGAGCAGTACTTC. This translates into CASSPRIGTAYEQYF.